This is a list of T cell receptor beta chains from one sample in a study of blood T cells in healthy people across ages. Each CDR3 protein is one row after TCRdb ran MiXCR on the 5' RACE reads. The sample has hundreds of thousands of distinct CDR3 sequences, 35% to 50% seen once. Material: blood. Receptor source: a man older than 75 in good health. The CDR3 runs from the conserved cysteine through the conserved F or W. Each record gives: V gene, J gene, clone size, D gene, CDR3 protein, CDR3 DNA. The D gene is left open where the match is weak. Clone size, where shown, is once, few, many, or a class for clones that have expanded.

V: TRBV7-2
J: TRBJ2-5
size: few
D: .
CDR3: CASSPGGPETQYF
DNA: TGTGCCAGCAGCCCTGGGGGCCCAGAGACCCAGTACTTC

V: TRBV21-1
J: TRBJ2-7
size: .
D: .
CDR3: CASSKATGYEQYF
DNA: TGTGCCAGCAGCAAAGCGACAGGATACGAGCAGTACTTC

V: TRBV5-5
J: TRBJ2-5
size: few
D: TRBD2
CDR3: CASSSHVGGDETQYF
DNA: TGTGCCAGCAGCTCCCATGTCGGGGGGGACGAGACCCAGTACTTC

V: TRBV5-1
J: TRBJ2-1
size: .
D: TRBD2
CDR3: CASSLTYGTSGVRTYNEQFF
DNA: TGCGCCAGCAGCTTGACTTACGGGACTAGCGGGGTTAGAACCTACAATGAGCAGTTCTTC

V: TRBV6-6
J: TRBJ2-3
size: .
D: TRBD1
CDR3: CASSSTGTGIADTQYF
DNA: TGTGCCAGCAGTTCCACCGGGACAGGGATCGCAGATACGCAGTATTTT

V: TRBV7-2
J: TRBJ2-7
size: few
D: TRBD1
CDR3: CASRPRQGAYEQYF
DNA: TGTGCCAGCAGACCAAGACAGGGTGCCTACGAGCAGTACTTC

V: TRBV5-1
J: TRBJ1-2
size: .
D: .
CDR3: CASSSGDASGYTF
DNA: TGCGCCAGCAGCTCCGGGGACGCGAGTGGCTACACCTTC

V: TRBV11-2
J: TRBJ1-2
size: few
D: .
CDR3: CASRRTGTQGSYTF
DNA: TGTGCCAGCAGGCGAACCGGGACGCAGGGAAGCTACACCTTC

V: TRBV29-1
J: TRBJ1-3
size: .
D: TRBD1
CDR3: CSVDRGGSGNTIYF
DNA: TGCAGCGTAGACAGGGGTGGGTCTGGAAACACCATATATTTT

V: TRBV20-1
J: TRBJ1-5
size: many
D: .
CDR3: CSARAGQPQHF
DNA: TGCAGTGCTAGAGCAGGTCAGCCCCAGCATTTT

V: TRBV5-1
J: TRBJ2-6
size: .
D: .
CDR3: CASSTSQGSPGANVLTF
DNA: TGCGCCAGCAGCACCTCGCAGGGAAGTCCCGGGGCCAACGTCCTGACTTTC

V: TRBV7-9
J: TRBJ2-7
size: .
D: TRBD1
CDR3: CASSSDRGLLQGEQYF
DNA: TGTGCCAGCAGCTCGGACAGGGGGTTGCTTCAAGGCGAGCAGTACTTC

V: TRBV7-9
J: TRBJ2-1
size: .
D: TRBD2
CDR3: CASSQPKTSGSRNEQFF
DNA: TGTGCCAGCAGCCAACCAAAGACTAGCGGGAGCCGCAATGAGCAGTTCTTC

V: TRBV11-1
J: TRBJ2-3
size: few
D: .
CDR3: CASSFERPSTDTQYF
DNA: TGTGCCAGCAGCTTCGAGAGGCCAAGCACAGATACGCAGTATTTT

V: TRBV7-9
J: TRBJ1-1
size: once
D: .
CDR3: CASSSHRTGNTEAFF
DNA: TGTGCCAGCAGCTCTCACCGGACGGGAAACACTGAAGCTTTCTTT

V: TRBV7-9
J: TRBJ2-1
size: few
D: TRBD1
CDR3: CASSLASLRDRGFNEQFF
DNA: TGTGCCAGCAGCTTAGCCAGCTTGAGGGACAGGGGATTTAATGAGCAGTTCTTC

V: TRBV4-1
J: TRBJ2-1
size: .
D: .
CDR3: CASSQDIRRADNEQFF
DNA: TGCGCCAGCAGCCAAGATATCAGGCGGGCCGACAATGAGCAGTTCTTC

V: TRBV7-3
J: TRBJ2-2
size: few
D: .
CDR3: CASSPGTIGTGELFF
DNA: TGTGCCAGCAGCCCCGGGACGATCGGCACCGGGGAGCTGTTTTTT

V: TRBV12-3/TRBV12-4
J: TRBJ2-3
size: .
D: .
CDR3: CASSLAGGSTDTEYF
DNA: TGTGCCAGCAGTTTAGCAGGAGGTAGCACAGATACGGAGTATTTT

V: TRBV20-1
J: TRBJ1-1
size: .
D: .
CDR3: CSASSFGVRRDLGDTEAFF
DNA: TGCAGTGCTAGTTCGTTCGGGGTCCGGCGTGATTTGGGGGACACTGAAGCTTTCTTT

V: TRBV20-1
J: TRBJ2-1
size: few
D: TRBD2
CDR3: CSAERTSGSNEQFF
DNA: TGCAGTGCTGAAAGGACTAGCGGCTCAAATGAGCAGTTCTTC

V: TRBV6-2/TRBV6-3
J: TRBJ2-1
size: few
D: .
CDR3: CASSYDPTGRERGFNEQFF
DNA: TGTGCCAGCAGTTACGACCCCACCGGGCGGGAAAGGGGCTTCAATGAGCAGTTCTTC